This T cell receptor beta chain was recorded in a study of CD8 T cells in Susac syndrome (dated 2019 in TCRdb). Study-level background: The study used repertoire sequencing to test whether antigen drove CD8+ T cell activation and differentiation in Susac syndrome.

In the case of this clonotype: This clone's antigen is unknown. There are no base qualities to consult, and no much larger clone falls within one base.

According to the germline V gene (reference sequence), CDR1 reads SEHNR and CDR2 reads FQNEAQ. There are 12 amino acids in the CDR3, from cysteine to phenylalanine inclusive. Just CDR3 DNA is preserved here, 36 bases in frame from base 1. V loses 1 base of germline sequence and J loses 4 bases, and the interval between the two ends is 4 bases. Peripheral blood CD8+ and CD4+ T cells from healthy donors, Susac syndrome patients and multiple sclerosis patients were profiled by high-throughput TCR beta sequencing. The multiple sclerosis controls were treatment-naive patients whose relapsing-remitting disease, either stable or active, fulfilled the revised McDonald criteria. Bulk CD8+ and CD4+ T cells were purified magnetically by negative isolation, whereas CD8+ TEMRA cells were enriched by FACS. Blood was collected in EDTA tubes and processed within 24 hours, with PBMCs isolated through density gradient centrifugation. PBMCs intended for TCR sequencing were cryopreserved in liquid nitrogen and were subsequently thawed in a 37 degrees C water bath. A purity of at least 90% was achieved for sorted or isolated CD4+, CD8+ and CD8+ TEMRA cells.

The study at large found these results: The TCR sequencing and HLA analysis was acknowledged to have included a relatively small number of individuals.

RNA was extracted using the RNeasy kit, and roughly 0.45 to 1 microgram was reverse transcribed with random hexamers. The immunoSEQ multiplex PCR assay, covering 54 Vbeta and 13 Jbeta segments, was used to amplify TCR beta CDR3 regions. PCR amplification bias was corrected using a synthetic template baseline for primer optimization and computational correction. On the study's bioinformatics: Only productive sequences were kept, with reads annotated to V, D and J genes according to IMGT and analyzed in immunoSEQ Analyzer. Clonality was computed as one minus Shannon entropy normalized by log2 of the number of productive unique sequences. For each patient and control, public and private clones were evaluated within the 100 most prevalent clones. A clone was defined as Susac-specific if it was absent from the healthy and MS cohorts, from around 960 published viral clones and from other ImmuneACCESS disease sequences. TCRdb reworked the public reads: Q25 trimming with fastp, MiXCR clone assembly, productive beta chains retained. Every entry covers one CDR3 protein and lists the most common genes and DNA from its rows. The V and J calls were determined by TCRdb, not by the authors. The sample has 150,000 to 200,000 distinct CDR3 sequences on record, 90% to 96% of them singletons. The top ten clonotypes cover 0.093% of the sample.

The sequence links TRBV7-9 to TRBJ1-1; no D gene call is confident. Material: CD4+ T cells from PBMCs. This clonotype was sampled from a human donor with multiple sclerosis. CDR3 reads: CASSLGATEAFF. The DNA reads as follows: TGTGCCAGCAGCTTAGGAGCCACTGAAGCTTTCTTT.